Listed below are T cell receptor beta chains from one sample, sequenced in a study of cytomegalovirus exposure and HLA in healthy donors. The method was immunoSEQ multiplex PCR; TCRdb's version includes in-frame clones alone and lacks a portion of them. The data contain approximately 210,000 clones, over 60% of them seen just once; the ten biggest clones take up approximately 2%. Sequencing was carried out using PBMCs. The receptors come from a woman aged 25 to 39 in good health and CMV-seropositive. Each CDR3 is given with its conserved first and last residue. The D gene is left open where the match is weak. Where a row states a size, it is once, few, many or the class of an expanded clone; other rows omit it.

clone size: few
D gene: NA
V gene: TRBV7-2
J gene: TRBJ1-1
CDR3 protein: CASSPGNRPEAFF
CDR3 DNA: TGTGCCAGCAGCCCCGGGAACAGACCTGAAGCTTTCTTT

clone size: NA
D gene: NA
V gene: TRBV6-1
J gene: TRBJ1-1
CDR3 protein: CASKTGQNTEAFF
CDR3 DNA: TGTGCCAGCAAGACAGGACAGAACACTGAAGCTTTCTTT

clone size: few
D gene: TRBD2
V gene: TRBV28
J gene: TRBJ2-7
CDR3 protein: CASSLTLQLAGGYEQYF
CDR3 DNA: TGTGCCAGCAGTTTAACCCTCCAACTAGCGGGCGGCTACGAGCAGTACTTC

clone size: NA
D gene: NA
V gene: TRBV5-6
J gene: TRBJ2-7
CDR3 protein: CASSLKAGEQYF
CDR3 DNA: TGTGCCAGCAGCTTGAAGGCGGGCGAGCAGTACTTC

clone size: NA
D gene: NA
V gene: TRBV27
J gene: TRBJ2-2
CDR3 protein: CATRFGGTNTGELFF
CDR3 DNA: TGTGCCACCCGCTTCGGAGGGACGAACACCGGGGAGCTGTTTTTT

clone size: few
D gene: NA
V gene: TRBV19
J gene: TRBJ1-2
CDR3 protein: CASSIDPTGIGGYTF
CDR3 DNA: TGTGCCAGTAGTATAGACCCTACAGGGATCGGGGGCTACACCTTC

clone size: NA
D gene: NA
V gene: TRBV4-1
J gene: TRBJ1-1
CDR3 protein: CASSQFLGQGSTEAFF
CDR3 DNA: TGCGCCAGCAGCCAATTTTTAGGCCAGGGTAGCACTGAAGCTTTCTTT

clone size: NA
D gene: TRBD2
V gene: TRBV5-6
J gene: TRBJ2-7
CDR3 protein: CASSSSGGSHEQYF
CDR3 DNA: TGTGCCAGCAGCTCTTCGGGAGGGTCCCACGAGCAGTACTTC

clone size: NA
D gene: TRBD1
V gene: TRBV6-1
J gene: TRBJ2-7
CDR3 protein: CASSNRDRGYEQYF
CDR3 DNA: TGTGCCAGCAGTAACCGGGACAGGGGCTACGAGCAGTACTTC

clone size: NA
D gene: NA
V gene: TRBV21-1
J gene: TRBJ2-7
CDR3 protein: CASSKGRVDRGYEQYF
CDR3 DNA: TGTGCCAGCAGCAAAGGCCGGGTTGACAGGGGTTACGAGCAGTACTTC

clone size: NA
D gene: TRBD2
V gene: TRBV28
J gene: TRBJ2-3
CDR3 protein: CASSSSGRGADTQYF
CDR3 DNA: TGTGCCAGCAGTTCGAGCGGGAGGGGGGCAGATACGCAGTATTTT

clone size: NA
D gene: NA
V gene: TRBV4-3
J gene: TRBJ1-2
CDR3 protein: CASSQGLGQTNYGYTF
CDR3 DNA: TGCGCCAGCAGCCAAGGGTTAGGACAGACTAACTATGGCTACACCTTC